This entry concerns a single T cell receptor (beta chain). Its antigen is currently unknown. Germline V gives CDR1 LNHDA, CDR2 SQIVND (reference sequence). CDR3 length equals 14 residues. After removal of 4 bases from V and 1 base from J, the junction contained 1 base not matched to a gene. The data were taken from a study of T cell responses to AZD1222 COVID-19 vaccine. Findings and limits, study-wide: Among the donors, most were white British and more were female, and clonal diversity was possibly underestimated. Mapped onto spike, vaccine-associated CD4 TCRs spanned it and were dominant at 160-218 and 743-854.

Here immunoSEQ multiplex PCR was the method, and the copy in TCRdb shows in-frame clones only, minus some. The sample holds roughly 150,000 clones, about nine tenths seen once. The genes are TRBV19 and TRBJ2-5, with 9 bases identical to TRBD2. This receptor was obtained from an adult in good health. The sequencing used peripheral blood, collected on day 0 of AZD1222 vaccination. CDR3 DNA: TGTGCCAGTAGTAGGACTAGCGCCCAAGAGACCCAGTACTTC. Its protein is CASSRTSAQETQYF.